The present entry profiles one TCR beta chain with its context. Its antigen is currently unknown. J was trimmed by 9 bases and V by 2 bases; bases with no gene match: 6. The CDR3 covers 13 residues. Germline V gene lookup returns CDR1 GTSNPN and CDR2 SVGIG (reference sequence). TCRdb keeps only in-frame clones here, not all; method: immunoSEQ multiplex PCR. Of 35,000 to 40,000 clones listed, about four fifths are singletons. The source of the sample is a study of OX40 agonist ivuxolimab in advanced cancers. Study background: Melanoma, hepatocellular carcinoma, head and neck or renal cell cancer occurred in dose-escalation patients.

Study observations and caveats: Clonal expansion was seen in CD4+ and CD8+ blood T cells by week 6 at 0.1 to 3.0 mg/kg.

The source material was CD4+ or CD8+ T cells sorted from blood, sampled in a trial of the OX40 agonist ivuxolimab. The chain combines TRBV30 with TRBJ2-2; 7 positions agree with TRBD1. The receptor comes from an adult with an advanced solid tumor such as melanoma, head and neck, liver or kidney cancer. The chain's CDR3 is CAWSWDRKRELFF. As DNA, the CDR3 is TGTGCCTGGAGTTGGGACAGAAAAAGGGAGCTGTTTTTT.